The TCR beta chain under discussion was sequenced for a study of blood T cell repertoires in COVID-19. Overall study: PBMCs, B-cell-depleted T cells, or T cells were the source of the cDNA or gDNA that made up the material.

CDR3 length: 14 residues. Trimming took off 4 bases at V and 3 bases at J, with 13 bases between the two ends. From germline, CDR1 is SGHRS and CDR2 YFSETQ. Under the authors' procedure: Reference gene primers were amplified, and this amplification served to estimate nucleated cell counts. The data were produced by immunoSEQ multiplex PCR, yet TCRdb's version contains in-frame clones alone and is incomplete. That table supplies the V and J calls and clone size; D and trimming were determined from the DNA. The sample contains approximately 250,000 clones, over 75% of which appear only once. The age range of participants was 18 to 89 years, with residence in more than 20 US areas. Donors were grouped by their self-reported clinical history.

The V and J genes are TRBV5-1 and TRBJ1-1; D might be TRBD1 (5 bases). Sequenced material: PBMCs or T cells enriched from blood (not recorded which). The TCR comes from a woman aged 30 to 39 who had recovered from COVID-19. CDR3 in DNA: TGCGCCAGCAGCCCCCGGGGGGGGGACACTGAAGCTTTCTTT. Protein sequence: CASSPRGGDTEAFF. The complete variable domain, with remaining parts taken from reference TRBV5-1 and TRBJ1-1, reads KAGVTQTPRYLIKTRGQQVTLSCSPISGHRSVSWYQQTPGQGLQFLFEYFSETQRNKGNFPGRFSGRQFSNSRSEMNVSTLELGDSALYLCASSPRGGDTEAFFGQGTRLTVV.